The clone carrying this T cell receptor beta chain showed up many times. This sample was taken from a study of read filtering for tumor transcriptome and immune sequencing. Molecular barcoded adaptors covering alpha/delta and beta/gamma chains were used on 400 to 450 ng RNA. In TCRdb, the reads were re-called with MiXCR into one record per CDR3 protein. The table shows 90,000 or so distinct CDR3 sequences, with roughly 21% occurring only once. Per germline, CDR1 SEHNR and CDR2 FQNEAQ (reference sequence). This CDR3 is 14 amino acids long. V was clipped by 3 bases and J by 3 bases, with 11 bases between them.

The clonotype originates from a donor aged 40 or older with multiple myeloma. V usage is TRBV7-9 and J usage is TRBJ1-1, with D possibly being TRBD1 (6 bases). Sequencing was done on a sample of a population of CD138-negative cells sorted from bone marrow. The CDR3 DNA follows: TGTGCCAGCAGCTTGGGGGGCCTAGACACTGAAGCTTTCTTT. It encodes CASSLGGLDTEAFF.